This T cell receptor (beta chain) was identified during a study of vaccination effects on CD4 cells after COVID-19. General observations from the study: Small numbers of convalescent patients limited the study. It also lacked early post-infection timepoints.

CDR3 size: 16 residues. V was clipped by 0 bases and J by 0 bases, with 9 bases between them. Regarding this clone: Its antigen is as yet unknown.

Antigen-specific CD4+ T cells were expanded with viral peptide pools in the ViraFEST assay before sequencing. Subsequent to less than 13 days of culture, CD4+ T cells were isolated. All participants had two doses of either the BNT162b2 or mRNA-1273 vaccine. A density of around 2 million PBMC per well was used; these cells were cultured with 10 IU/ml IL-2 and about 10 ug/ml peptides. IL-2 medium took the place of half the medium on both days 3 and 7. The data were produced by immunoSEQ multiplex PCR, yet TCRdb's version contains in-frame clones alone and is incomplete. This sample has approximately 12,000 clones, with roughly 71% found just once.

The rearrangement links TRBV23-1 to TRBJ1-5; D unclear. TRBV23-1 is assigned to the ORF class and has an uncertain function. This sequence was found in a human donor who received a COVID-19 vaccine. The material was CD4+ T cells from PBMCs cultured with SARS-CoV-2 spike peptides, obtained after COVID-19 vaccination. The CDR3 sequence: CASSQSSGYSNQPQHF. The CDR3 DNA reads as TGCGCCAGCAGTCAATCGTCCGGGTATAGCAATCAGCCCCAGCATTTT.